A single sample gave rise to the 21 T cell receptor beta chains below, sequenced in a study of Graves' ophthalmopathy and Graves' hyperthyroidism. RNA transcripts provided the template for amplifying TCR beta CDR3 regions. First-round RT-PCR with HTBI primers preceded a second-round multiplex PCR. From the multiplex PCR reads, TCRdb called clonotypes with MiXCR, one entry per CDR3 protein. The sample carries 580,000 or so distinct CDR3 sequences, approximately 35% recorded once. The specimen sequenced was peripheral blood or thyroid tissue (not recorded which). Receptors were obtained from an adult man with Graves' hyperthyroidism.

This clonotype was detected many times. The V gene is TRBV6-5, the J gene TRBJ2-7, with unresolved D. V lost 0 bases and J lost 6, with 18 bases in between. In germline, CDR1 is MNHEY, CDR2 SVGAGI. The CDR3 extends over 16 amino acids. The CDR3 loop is CASSYSSSSIGLEQYF. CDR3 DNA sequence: TGTGCCAGCAGTTACTCGAGTTCTAGTATCGGTCTCGAGCAGTACTTC.

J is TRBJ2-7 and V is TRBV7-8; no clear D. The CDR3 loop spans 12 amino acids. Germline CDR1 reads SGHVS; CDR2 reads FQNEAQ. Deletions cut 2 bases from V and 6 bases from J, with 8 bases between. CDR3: CASSLSPFEQYF. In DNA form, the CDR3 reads TGTGCCAGCAGCTTATCCCCCTTCGAGCAGTACTTC.

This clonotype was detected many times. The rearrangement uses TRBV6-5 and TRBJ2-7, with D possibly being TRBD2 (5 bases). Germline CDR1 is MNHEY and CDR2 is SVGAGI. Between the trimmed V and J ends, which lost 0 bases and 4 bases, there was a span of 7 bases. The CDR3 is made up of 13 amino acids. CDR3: CASSYSGKYEQYF. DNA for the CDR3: TGTGCCAGCAGTTACTCCGGGAAGTACGAGCAGTACTTC.

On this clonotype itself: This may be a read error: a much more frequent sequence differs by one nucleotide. Written as DNA, the CDR3 is TGTGCCAGCGGGAACAGGGTTCAAGCTCTCTTT. Its protein product is CASGNRVQALF. J is TRBJ1-1 and V is TRBV6-1, with D possibly being TRBD1 (6 bases). Looked up from germline, CDR1 is MNHNS and CDR2 is SASEGT. CDR3 length equals 11 residues.

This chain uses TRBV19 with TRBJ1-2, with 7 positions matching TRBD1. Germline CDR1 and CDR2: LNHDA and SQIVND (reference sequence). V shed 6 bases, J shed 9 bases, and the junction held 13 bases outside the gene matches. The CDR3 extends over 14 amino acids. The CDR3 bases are TGTGCCAGTAGAACCGGGACAGCGGGGTTAAGCTACACCTTC. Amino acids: CASRTGTAGLSYTF.

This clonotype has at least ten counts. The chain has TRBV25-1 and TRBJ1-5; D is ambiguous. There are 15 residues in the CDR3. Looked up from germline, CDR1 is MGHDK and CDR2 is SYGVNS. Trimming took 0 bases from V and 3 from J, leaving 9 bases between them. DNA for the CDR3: TGTGCCAGCAGTGAATATGCGGGTCCCAATCAGCCCCAGCATTTT. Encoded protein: CASSEYAGPNQPQHF.

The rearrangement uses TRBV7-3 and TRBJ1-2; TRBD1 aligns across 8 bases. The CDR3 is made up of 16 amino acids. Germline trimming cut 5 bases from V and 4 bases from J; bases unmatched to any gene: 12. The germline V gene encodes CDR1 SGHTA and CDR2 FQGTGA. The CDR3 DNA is TGTGCCAGCAGCCCAGGTGGGCAGGGGGCCGGCTATGGCTACACCTTC. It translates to CASSPGGQGAGYGYTF. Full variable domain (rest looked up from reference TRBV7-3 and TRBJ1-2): GAGVSQTPSNKVTEKGKYVELRCDPISGHTALYWYRQSLGQGPEFLIYFQGTGAADDSGLPNDRFFAVRPEGSVSTLKIQRTERGDSAVYLCASSPGGQGAGYGYTFGSGTRLTVV.

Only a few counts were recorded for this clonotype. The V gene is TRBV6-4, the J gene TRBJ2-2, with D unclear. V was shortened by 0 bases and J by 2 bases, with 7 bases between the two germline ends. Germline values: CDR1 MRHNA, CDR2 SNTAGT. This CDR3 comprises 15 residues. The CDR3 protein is CASSDSSSNTGELFF. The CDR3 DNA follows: TGTGCCAGCAGTGACTCGAGCAGCAACACCGGGGAGCTGTTTTTT.

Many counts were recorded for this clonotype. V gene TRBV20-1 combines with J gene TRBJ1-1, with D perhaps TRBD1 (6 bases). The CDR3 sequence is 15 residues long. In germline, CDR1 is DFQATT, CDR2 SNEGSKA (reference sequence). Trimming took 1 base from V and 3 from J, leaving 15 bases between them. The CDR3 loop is CSARVVLGAHTEAFF. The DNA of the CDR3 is TGCAGTGCTAGAGTCGTTCTGGGGGCGCACACTGAAGCTTTCTTT.

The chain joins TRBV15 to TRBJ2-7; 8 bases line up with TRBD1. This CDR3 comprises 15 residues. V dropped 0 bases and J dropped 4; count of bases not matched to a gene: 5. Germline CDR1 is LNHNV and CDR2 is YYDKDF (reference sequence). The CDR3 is CATSRDPGQAYEQYF. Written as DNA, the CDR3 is TGTGCCACCAGCAGAGATCCGGGACAGGCTTACGAGCAGTACTTC.

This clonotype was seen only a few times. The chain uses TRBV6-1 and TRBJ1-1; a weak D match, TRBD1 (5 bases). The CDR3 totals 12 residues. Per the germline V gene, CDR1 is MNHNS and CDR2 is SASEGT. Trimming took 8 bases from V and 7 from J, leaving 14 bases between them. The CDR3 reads CASRDRRHEAFF. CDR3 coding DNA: TGTGCCAGCCGGGACCGCCGACATGAAGCTTTCTTT.

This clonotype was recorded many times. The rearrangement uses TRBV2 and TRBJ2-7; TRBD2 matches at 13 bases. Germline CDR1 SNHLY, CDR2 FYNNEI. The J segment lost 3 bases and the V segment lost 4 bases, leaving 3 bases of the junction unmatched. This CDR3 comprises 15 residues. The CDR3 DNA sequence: TGTGCCAGCAGTGGGACTAGCGGGGGTATCTACGAGCAGTACTTC. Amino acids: CASSGTSGGIYEQYF. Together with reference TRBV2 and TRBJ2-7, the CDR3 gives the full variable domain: EPEVTQTPSHQVTQMGQEVILRCVPISNHLYFYWYRQILGQKVEFLVSFYNNEISEKSEIFDDQFSVERPDGSNFTLKIRSTKLEDSAMYFCASSGTSGGIYEQYFGPGTRLTVT.

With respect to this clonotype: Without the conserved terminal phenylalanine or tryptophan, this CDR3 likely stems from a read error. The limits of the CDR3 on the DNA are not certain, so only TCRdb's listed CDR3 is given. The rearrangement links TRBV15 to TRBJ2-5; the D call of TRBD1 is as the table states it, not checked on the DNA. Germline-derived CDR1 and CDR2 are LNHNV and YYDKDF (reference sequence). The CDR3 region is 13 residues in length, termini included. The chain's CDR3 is CATSSYATGQPCL.

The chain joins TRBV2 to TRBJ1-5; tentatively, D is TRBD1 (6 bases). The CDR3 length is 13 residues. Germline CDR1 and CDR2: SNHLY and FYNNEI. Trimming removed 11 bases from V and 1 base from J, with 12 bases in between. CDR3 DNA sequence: TGTGCCCTGACAGGACGGAGCAATCAGCCCCAGCATTTT. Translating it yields CALTGRSNQPQHF. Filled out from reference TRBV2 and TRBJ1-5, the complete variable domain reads EPEVTQTPSHQVTQMGQEVILRCVPISNHLYFYWYRQILGQKVEFLVSFYNNEISEKSEIFDDQFSVERPDGSNFTLKIRSTKLEDSAMYFCALTGRSNQPQHFGDGTRLSIL.

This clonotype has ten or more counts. CDR3 coding DNA: TGCAGCGTTGAGGGGAGACACTATGGCTACACCTTC. Protein: CSVEGRHYGYTF. The J gene is TRBJ1-2, the V gene TRBV29-1, with D hard to call. This CDR3 comprises 12 residues. The V end was cut by 3 bases, the J end by 3 bases, with 8 bases between. Germline V gene lookup returns CDR1 SQVTM and CDR2 ANQGSEA.

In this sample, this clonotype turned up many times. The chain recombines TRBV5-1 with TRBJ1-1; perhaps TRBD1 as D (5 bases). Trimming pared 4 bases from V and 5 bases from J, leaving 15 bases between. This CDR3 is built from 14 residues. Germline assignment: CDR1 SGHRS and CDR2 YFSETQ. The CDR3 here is CASSLGGRKTEAFF. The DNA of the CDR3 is TGCGCCAGCAGCCTGGGGGGTCGGAAGACTGAAGCTTTCTTT. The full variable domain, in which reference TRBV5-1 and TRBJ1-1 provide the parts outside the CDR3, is KAGVTQTPRYLIKTRGQQVTLSCSPISGHRSVSWYQQTPGQGLQFLFEYFSETQRNKGNFPGRFSGRQFSNSRSEMNVSTLELGDSALYLCASSLGGRKTEAFFGQGTRLTVV.

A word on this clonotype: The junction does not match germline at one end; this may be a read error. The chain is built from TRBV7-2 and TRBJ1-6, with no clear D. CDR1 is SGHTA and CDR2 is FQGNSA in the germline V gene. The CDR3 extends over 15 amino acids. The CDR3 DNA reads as TGTGCCAGCAGCCTAGACCCTGCGTATAATTCGCCCCTCCACTTT. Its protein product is CASSLDPAYNSPLHF.

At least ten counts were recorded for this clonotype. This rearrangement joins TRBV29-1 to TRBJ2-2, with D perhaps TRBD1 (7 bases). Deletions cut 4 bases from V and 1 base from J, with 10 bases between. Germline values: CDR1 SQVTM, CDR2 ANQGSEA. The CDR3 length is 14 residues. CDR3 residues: CSVAQGGNTGELFF. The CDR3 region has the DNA TGCAGCGTTGCCCAGGGGGGGAACACCGGGGAGCTGTTTTTT.

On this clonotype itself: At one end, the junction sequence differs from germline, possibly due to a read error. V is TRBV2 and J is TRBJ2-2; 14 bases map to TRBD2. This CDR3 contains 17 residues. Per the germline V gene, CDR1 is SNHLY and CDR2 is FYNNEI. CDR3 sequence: CASSGLAGGANTGELSW. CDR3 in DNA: TGTGCCAGCAGTGGACTAGCGGGAGGGGCGAACACCGGGGAGCTGTCTTGG.

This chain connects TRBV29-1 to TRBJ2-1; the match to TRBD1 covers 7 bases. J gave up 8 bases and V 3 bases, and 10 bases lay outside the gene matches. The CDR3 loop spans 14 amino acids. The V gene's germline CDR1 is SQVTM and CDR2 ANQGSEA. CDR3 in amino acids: CSVDRQGVSDEQFF. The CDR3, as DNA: TGCAGCGTTGACAGGCAGGGGGTTTCGGATGAGCAGTTCTTC.

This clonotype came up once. CDR3 loop: CASTLRGTSGGPNQPQHF. CDR3 bases: TGTGCCAGCACCCTCCGGGGGACTAGCGGGGGCCCCAATCAGCCCCAGCATTTT. This sequence joins TRBV11-2 and TRBJ1-5; maybe TRBD1 (6 bases). This CDR3 has 18 residues. The germline CDR1 and CDR2 sequences are SGHAT and FQNNGV. The V end lost 7 bases, the J end lost 3 bases, and 25 bases lay between the germline ends.